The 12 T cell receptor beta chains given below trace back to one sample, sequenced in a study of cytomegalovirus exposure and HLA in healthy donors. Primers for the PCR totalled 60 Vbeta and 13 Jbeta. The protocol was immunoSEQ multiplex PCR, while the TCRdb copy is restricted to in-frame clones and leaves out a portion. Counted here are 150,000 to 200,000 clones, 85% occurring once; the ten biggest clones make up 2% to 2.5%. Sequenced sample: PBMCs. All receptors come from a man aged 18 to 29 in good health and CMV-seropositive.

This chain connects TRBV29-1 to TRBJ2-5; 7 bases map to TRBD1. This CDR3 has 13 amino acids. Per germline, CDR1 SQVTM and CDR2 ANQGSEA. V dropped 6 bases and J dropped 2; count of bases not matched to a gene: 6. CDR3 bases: TGCAGCGTATTGGGGGACAGTCAAGAGACCCAGTACTTC. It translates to CSVLGDSQETQYF.

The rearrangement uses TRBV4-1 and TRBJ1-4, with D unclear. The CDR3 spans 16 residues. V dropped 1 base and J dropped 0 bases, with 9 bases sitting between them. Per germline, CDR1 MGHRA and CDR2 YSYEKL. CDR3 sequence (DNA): TGCGCCAGCAGCCAAGGCGTAGTTGCAACTAATGAAAAACTGTTTTTT. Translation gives CASSQGVVATNEKLFF.

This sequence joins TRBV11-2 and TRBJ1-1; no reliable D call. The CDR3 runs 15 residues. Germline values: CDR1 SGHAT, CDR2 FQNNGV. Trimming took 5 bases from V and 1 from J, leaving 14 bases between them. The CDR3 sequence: CASSLFGGPNTEAFF. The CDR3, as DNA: TGTGCCAGCAGCCTATTCGGTGGGCCGAACACTGAAGCTTTCTTT.

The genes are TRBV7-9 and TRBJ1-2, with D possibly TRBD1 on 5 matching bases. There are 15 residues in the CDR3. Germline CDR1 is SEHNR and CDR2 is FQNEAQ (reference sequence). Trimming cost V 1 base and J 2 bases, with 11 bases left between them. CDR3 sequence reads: CASSLGTGRNYGYTF. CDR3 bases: TGTGCCAGCAGCTTAGGAACAGGACGGAACTATGGCTACACCTTC.

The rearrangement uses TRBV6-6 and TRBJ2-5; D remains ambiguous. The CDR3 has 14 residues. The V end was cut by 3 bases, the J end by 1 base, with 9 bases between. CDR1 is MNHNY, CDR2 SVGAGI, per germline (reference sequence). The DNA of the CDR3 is TGTGCCAGCAGTTATTTTTCCGTCCAAGAGACCCAGTACTTC. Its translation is CASSYFSVQETQYF.

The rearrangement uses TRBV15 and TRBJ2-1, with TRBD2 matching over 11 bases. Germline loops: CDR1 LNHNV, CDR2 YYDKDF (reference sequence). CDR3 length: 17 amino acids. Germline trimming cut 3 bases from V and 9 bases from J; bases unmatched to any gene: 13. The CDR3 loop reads CATSRDPLTSGAIEQFF. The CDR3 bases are TGTGCCACCAGCAGGGACCCCCTGACTAGCGGGGCGATTGAGCAGTTCTTC.

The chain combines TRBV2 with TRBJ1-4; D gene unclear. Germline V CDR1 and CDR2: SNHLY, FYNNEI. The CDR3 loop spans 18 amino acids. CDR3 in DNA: TGTGATAGACGTCAGGTAGCGATACCTCAGTCTGGGGATGAAAAACTGTTTTTT. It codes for CDRRQVAIPQSGDEKLFF. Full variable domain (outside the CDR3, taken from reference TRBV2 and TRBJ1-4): EPEVTQTPSHQVTQMGQEVILRCVPISNHLYFYWYRQILGQKVEFLVSFYNNEISEKSEIFDDQFSVERPDGSNFTLKIRSTKLEDSAMYFCDRRQVAIPQSGDEKLFFGSGTQLSVL.

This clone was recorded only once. CDR3 sequence reads: CASSLEALVGTQYF. The CDR3 bases are TGTGCCAGCAGCTTAGAAGCACTGGTCGGGACCCAGTACTTC. This chain joins TRBV7-2 and TRBJ2-5; D call uncertain. The CDR3 is 14 amino acids. V lost 1 base and J 7 bases, leaving 13 bases between the germline ends. Germline V gene sequence: CDR1 SGHTA, CDR2 FQGNSA.

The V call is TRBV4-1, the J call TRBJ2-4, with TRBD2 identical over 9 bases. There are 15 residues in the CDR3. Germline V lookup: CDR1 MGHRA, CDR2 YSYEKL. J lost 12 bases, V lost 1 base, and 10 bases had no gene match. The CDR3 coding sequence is TGCGCCAGCAGCCAAGTAGGGCGAGCGGGGGGTACTCAGTACTTC. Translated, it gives CASSQVGRAGGTQYF.

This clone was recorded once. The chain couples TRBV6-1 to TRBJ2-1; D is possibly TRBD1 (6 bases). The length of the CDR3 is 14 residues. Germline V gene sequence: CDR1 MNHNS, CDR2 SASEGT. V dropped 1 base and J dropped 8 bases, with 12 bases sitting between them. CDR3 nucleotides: TGTGCCAGCAGTGAAGTCAGGGGTTATGATGAGCAGTTCTTC. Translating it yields CASSEVRGYDEQFF.

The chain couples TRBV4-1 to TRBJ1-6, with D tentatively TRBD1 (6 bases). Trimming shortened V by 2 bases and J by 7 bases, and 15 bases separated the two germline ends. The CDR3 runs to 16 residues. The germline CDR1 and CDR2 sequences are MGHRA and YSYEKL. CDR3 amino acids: CASSQPSGGPNSPLHF. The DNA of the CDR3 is TGCGCCAGCAGCCAACCCAGCGGGGGCCCGAATTCACCCCTCCACTTT.

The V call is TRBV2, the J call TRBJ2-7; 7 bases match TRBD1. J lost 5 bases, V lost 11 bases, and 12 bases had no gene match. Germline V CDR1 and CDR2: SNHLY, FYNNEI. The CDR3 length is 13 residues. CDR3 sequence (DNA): TGTGCCTTAAAGGGACAGCGTATCGACGAGCAGTACTTC. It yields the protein CALKGQRIDEQYF.